The 13 T cell receptor beta chains listed next were all sequenced from one sample in a study of T cell responses to AZD1222 COVID-19 vaccine. The table came from immunoSEQ multiplex PCR; TCRdb's copy has only in-frame clones and leaves some out. The table has approximately 150,000 clones, 80% to 95% seen once; the top ten hold about 2.5%. This material consisted of peripheral blood, taken on day 0 of AZD1222 vaccination. These receptors were obtained from an adult in good health.

CDR3 sequence (DNA): TGTGCCAGCAGCTTAGGGGGTCCCACTGAAGCTTTCTTT. Translating gives CASSLGGPTEAFF. V is TRBV11-1 and J is TRBJ1-1; D gene ambiguous. Germline values: CDR1 SGHAT, CDR2 FQDESV (reference sequence). Between the trimmed V and J ends, which lost 1 base and 4 bases, there was a span of 7 bases. CDR3 length: 13 amino acids.

The chain joins TRBV3-1 (or the pseudogene TRBV3-2) to TRBJ2-3, with TRBD1 matching over 7 bases. With V trimmed by 1 base and J by 4 bases, 5 bases remained unmatched. Germline V lookup: CDR1 LGHDT, CDR2 YNNKEL (reference sequence). The CDR3 has 15 amino acids. The CDR3 nucleotides read TGTGCCAGCAGCCAAGGCATAGGGGGCGCAGATACGCAGTATTTT. Its translation: CASSQGIGGADTQYF.

The J gene is TRBJ2-6, the V gene TRBV19, with D hard to call. V lost 3 bases to trimming and J lost 0 bases, with 9 bases between them. This CDR3 spans 16 amino acids. Germline V gene sequence: CDR1 LNHDA, CDR2 SQIVND (reference sequence). The CDR3 coding sequence is TGTGCCAGTAGTATCGGCGGATACTCTGGGGCCAACGTCCTGACTTTC. Translating it yields CASSIGGYSGANVLTF.

This chain uses TRBV7-3 with TRBJ2-3; TRBD2 agrees at 13 bases. Germline values: CDR1 SGHTA, CDR2 FQGTGA. Losses at the gene ends were 5 bases for V and 4 bases for J; bases not matched to a gene: 6. The CDR3 length is 16 residues. In DNA, the CDR3 is TGTGCCAGCAGCCCGCGGACTAGCGGGGGAGCAGATACGCAGTATTTT. This sequence encodes CASSPRTSGGADTQYF.

The rearrangement joins TRBV5-1 to TRBJ2-2; 7 positions match TRBD1. V was clipped by 7 bases and J by 6 bases; unmatched bases: 9. CDR1 and CDR2 (germline): SGHRS, YFSETQ. The CDR3 sequence is 14 residues long. The CDR3 loop reads CASELNQGAGELFF. Written as DNA, the CDR3 is TGCGCCAGCGAATTAAACCAGGGGGCCGGGGAGCTGTTTTTT. Combining the CDR3 with reference TRBV5-1 and TRBJ2-2 gives the whole variable domain KAGVTQTPRYLIKTRGQQVTLSCSPISGHRSVSWYQQTPGQGLQFLFEYFSETQRNKGNFPGRFSGRQFSNSRSEMNVSTLELGDSALYLCASELNQGAGELFFGEGSRLTVL.

The gene calls are TRBV6-5 and TRBJ2-5; D perhaps matches TRBD1 (5 bases). This CDR3 contains 15 residues. Between the trimmed V and J ends, which lost 0 bases and 0 bases, there was a span of 8 bases. Germline V gives CDR1 MNHEY, CDR2 SVGAGI. CDR3 DNA: TGTGCCAGCAGTTACTCACAGGCGTACCAAGAGACCCAGTACTTC. Protein sequence: CASSYSQAYQETQYF.

V usage is TRBV7-8 and J usage is TRBJ1-1; tentative D call: TRBD1 (5 bases). Germline assignment: CDR1 SGHVS and CDR2 FQNEAQ. The CDR3 length is 13 residues. The germline V and J ends were trimmed by 3 bases and 3 bases, with 8 bases remaining between them. The CDR3 spells CASSFQGDTEAFF. CDR3 DNA sequence: TGTGCCAGCAGCTTTCAAGGGGACACTGAAGCTTTCTTT. Drawing the rest from reference TRBV7-8 and TRBJ1-1, the complete variable domain is GAGVSQSPRYKVAKRGQDVALRCDPISGHVSLFWYQQALGQGPEFLTYFQNEAQLDKSGLPSDRFFAERPEGSVSTLKIQRTQQEDSAVYLCASSFQGDTEAFFGQGTRLTVV.

The chain carries TRBV2 and TRBJ2-7; TRBD1 is a possible D gene (5 bases). The CDR3 spans 13 residues. The V end was cut by 5 bases, the J end by 2 bases, with 10 bases between. Germline lookup yields CDR1 SNHLY and CDR2 FYNNEI. The DNA for the CDR3 is TGTGCCAGCAGTACAGGCCGCGCCTACGAGCAGTACTTC. It encodes CASSTGRAYEQYF.

V gene TRBV7-2 combines with J gene TRBJ2-1; TRBD2 is a possible D gene (7 bases). The germline V and J ends were trimmed by 7 bases and 1 base, with 20 bases remaining between them. The CDR3 is 17 residues long. CDR1 SGHTA and CDR2 FQGNSA come from the germline V gene. The CDR3 DNA reads TGTGCCAGCAACCCTCGGTTAGGGGGGGAGTCCTACAATGAGCAGTTCTTC. Translating gives CASNPRLGGESYNEQFF.

The chain carries TRBV6-5 and TRBJ1-1, with 7 bases matching TRBD1. The trim removed 3 bases at V and 0 bases at J, leaving 7 bases unmatched. CDR1 MNHEY and CDR2 SVGAGI come from the germline V gene. The CDR3 length is 16 residues. The CDR3 sequence is CASSYGQAHMNTEAFF. The CDR3 nucleotides are TGTGCCAGCAGTTATGGACAGGCCCACATGAACACTGAAGCTTTCTTT.

This clone has more than one count but fewer than ten. The rearrangement links TRBV6-1 to TRBJ1-4; tentative D call: TRBD1 (6 bases). The CDR3 loop spans 17 amino acids. V was cut by 1 base and J by 7 bases, with 19 bases left in between. In germline, CDR1 is MNHNS, CDR2 SASEGT. This CDR3 reads CASSEGSAGELTEKLFF. The CDR3, as DNA: TGTGCCAGCAGTGAAGGGTCGGCAGGGGAGTTGACTGAAAAACTGTTTTTT.

The gene calls are TRBV7-9 and TRBJ2-1, with D perhaps given as TRBD1 or TRBD2 (5 bases each). CDR3 size: 14 residues. Germline CDR1 is SEHNR and CDR2 is FQNEAQ (reference sequence). The V end was cut by 5 bases, the J end by 12 bases, with 20 bases between. CDR3 coding DNA: TGTGCCAGCAGCCCCGAGGGACGGTCGCTTGGGCAGTTCTTC. It translates to CASSPEGRSLGQFF. Using reference TRBV7-9 and TRBJ2-1 for the parts outside the CDR3, the full variable domain is DTGVSQNPRHKITKRGQNVTFRCDPISEHNRLYWYRQTLGQGPEFLTYFQNEAQLEKSRLLSDRFSAERPKGSFSTLEIQRTEQGDSAMYLCASSPEGRSLGQFFGPGTRLTVL.

V and J are TRBV2 and TRBJ2-6; D possibly matches TRBD1 or TRBD2 (5 bases each). The CDR3 totals 18 residues. Germline loops: CDR1 SNHLY, CDR2 FYNNEI. V lost 3 bases and J 4 bases, leaving 19 bases between the germline ends. This CDR3 is CASSDIGTAGMGANVLTF. The CDR3, as DNA: TGTGCCAGCAGTGACATCGGGACCGCTGGCATGGGGGCCAACGTCCTGACTTTC.